This T cell receptor beta chain was found in a study of blood T cell repertoires in COVID-19. Profiled with immunoSEQ multiplex PCR; TCRdb holds only in-frame clones, not every one. The data hold a few hundred thousand clones, with 86% observed a single time. Trimming took off 0 bases at V and 5 bases at J, with 11 bases between the two ends. The CDR3 is made up of 16 amino acids. The clonotype originates from a woman aged 30 to 39 with active or convalescent COVID-19. Sequences were obtained from peripheral blood. The chain joins TRBV23-1 to TRBJ1-6; possibly TRBD1 for D (6 bases). TRBV23-1 is known as an ORF, though its function is uncertain. DNA of the CDR3: TGCGCCAGCAGTCAATCGGGGACACCTGATAATTCACCCCTCCACTTT. The encoded protein is CASSQSGTPDNSPLHF.